The clone carrying this T cell receptor beta chain was seen a few times. Its antigen is still unknown. From germline, CDR1 is SNHLY and CDR2 FYNNEI. Trimming took off 3 bases at V and 2 bases at J, with 7 bases between the two ends. This CDR3 comprises 13 residues. The sample originates from a study of CD8 T cells in ankylosing spondylitis. Whole-study results and caveats: CD8+ disease-linked clones were present at relatively low frequencies in blood. Reportedly, significant enrichment of disease-linked clones occurred in matched ankylosing spondylitis synovial fluid.

Via MiXCR, TCRdb re-called the 5' RACE reads, giving one row per CDR3 protein. The table has about 89,000 distinct CDR3 sequences, 25% to 35% seen once. The receptor comes from a male donor with ankylosing spondylitis or in good health (not recorded which). This chain uses TRBV2 with TRBJ2-5; either TRBD1 or TRBD2 may supply D (5 bases each). Input material: blood, either unsorted or a sorted T cell fraction (not recorded which). CDR3 bases: TGTGCCAGCAGTGAGGGACGGCAAGAGACCCAGTACTTC. It is translated as CASSEGRQETQYF.